The 8 T cell receptor beta chains in this list originate from one sample, sequenced in a study of blood T cells in healthy people across ages. PCR was performed a second time for about 7 to 11 cycles using a sample-barcoded 5' primer and a J-beta primer mix. TCRdb redid the calling of the 5' RACE reads with MiXCR, one entry per CDR3 protein. Among more than 1,000,000 distinct CDR3 sequences listed, almost 25% were seen once. The same specimen was also included in a second study, on T cells of mothers and their children.

Sequencing input: blood. These TCRs come from a girl aged 2-10 years in good health.

This chain connects TRBV7-3 to TRBJ2-1; D is possibly TRBD1 (6 bases). Judging by the DNA end, TRBJ2-5 fits better; the J call may be wrong. Germline V gives CDR1 SGHTA, CDR2 FQGTGA. CDR3 length: 13 residues. CDR3 bases: TGTGCCAGCAGATTAGGGACAATGGAGACCCAGTACTTC. Translating gives CASRLGTMETQYF.

This clonotype appeared a few times. The chain joins TRBV9 to TRBJ1-1, with a possible D match to TRBD1 (5 bases). V was shortened by 0 bases and J by 13 bases, with 19 bases between the two germline ends. The CDR3 sequence is 14 residues long. Germline V lookup: CDR1 SGDLS, CDR2 YYNGEE. The DNA of the CDR3 is TGTGCCAGCAGCGTAGCGGCAGGGCGTGGGTTAGTTTTCTTT. It is translated as CASSVAAGRGLVFF.

V usage is TRBV28 and J usage is TRBJ2-7, with no clear D. Trimming pared 1 base from V and 0 bases from J, leaving 10 bases between. The CDR3 length is 15 residues. Germline-derived CDR1 and CDR2 are MDHEN and SYDVKM. CDR3 loop: CASSLLGASSYEQYF. The DNA for the CDR3 is TGTGCCAGCAGTTTATTGGGTGCGAGCTCCTACGAGCAGTACTTC. Complete variable domain (other parts from reference TRBV28 and TRBJ2-7): DVKVTQSSRYLVKRTGEKVFLECVQDMDHENMFWYRQDPGLGLRLIYFSYDVKMKEKGDIPEGYSVSREKKERFSLILESASTNQTSMYLCASSLLGASSYEQYFGPGTRLTVT.

This clonotype was seen more than once but under ten times. This sequence joins TRBV6-6 and TRBJ2-5, with D perhaps matching TRBD1 (6 bases). The J call may not be correct, given that the DNA end is closer to TRBJ2-7. The germline V gene encodes CDR1 MNHNY and CDR2 SVGAGI (reference sequence). There are 12 residues in the CDR3. The CDR3 nucleotides are TGTGCCAGCGTAGACAGGTCCTACGAGCAGTACTTC. Encoded protein: CASVDRSYEQYF.

The chain has TRBV20-1 and TRBJ2-4, with TRBD2 matching 8 bases. The CDR3 totals 13 residues. Germline V CDR1 and CDR2: DFQATT, SNEGSKA (reference sequence). The V gene end was trimmed by 7 bases and the J gene end by 5 bases; junction bases not matched to a gene: 7. This chain's CDR3 is CSVPGLAENIQYF. The DNA for the CDR3 is TGCAGTGTCCCCGGACTAGCTGAAAACATTCAGTACTTC.

This clonotype was observed a handful of times. The rearrangement links TRBV29-1 to TRBJ1-3; 7 bases map to TRBD1. Germline V lookup: CDR1 SQVTM, CDR2 ANQGSEA. CDR3 length: 13 amino acids. Trimming cost V 7 bases and J 6 bases; bases outside gene matches: 9. The CDR3 loop reads CSAAAGGVNTIYF. The CDR3, as DNA: TGCAGCGCGGCGGCAGGGGGTGTAAACACCATATATTTT.

This clonotype was counted a few times. The genes are TRBV9 and TRBJ2-1; 11 nucleotides align to TRBD2. Germline trimming cut 3 bases from V and 10 bases from J; bases unmatched to any gene: 9. The V gene's germline CDR1 is SGDLS and CDR2 YYNGEE. This CDR3 region has 15 residues. CDR3 amino acids: CASSDRLAGIGEQFF. CDR3 sequence (DNA): TGTGCCAGCAGCGATAGACTAGCGGGAATCGGAGAGCAGTTCTTC.

The rearrangement uses TRBV12-3 or TRBV12-4 and TRBJ1-2; tentative D call: TRBD1 (5 bases). Trimming stripped 4 bases from V and 6 bases from J, with 9 bases between. The CDR3 has 12 residues. The CDR3 loop reads CASSSRQNGYTF. Written as DNA, the CDR3 is TGTGCCAGCAGTTCTCGACAGAATGGCTACACCTTC.